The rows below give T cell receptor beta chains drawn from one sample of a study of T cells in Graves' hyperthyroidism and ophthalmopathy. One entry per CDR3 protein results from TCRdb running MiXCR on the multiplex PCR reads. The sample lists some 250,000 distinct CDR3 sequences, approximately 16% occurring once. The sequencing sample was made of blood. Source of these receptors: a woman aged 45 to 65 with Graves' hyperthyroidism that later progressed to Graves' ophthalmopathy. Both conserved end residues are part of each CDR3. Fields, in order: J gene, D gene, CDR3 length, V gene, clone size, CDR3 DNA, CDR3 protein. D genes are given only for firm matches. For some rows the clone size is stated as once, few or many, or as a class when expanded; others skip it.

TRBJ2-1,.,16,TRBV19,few,TGTGCCAGTAGTATAGTGGACTACCGGCGATCCGGTGAGCAGTTCTTC,CASSIVDYRRSGEQFF
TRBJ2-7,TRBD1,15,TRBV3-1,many,TGTGCCAGCAGTCAACGCCGGGACAGGGGTTACGAGCAGTACTTC,CASSQRRDRGYEQYF
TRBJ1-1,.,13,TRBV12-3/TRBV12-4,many,TGTGCCGGAACCCCGGTGGGGAACACTGAAGCTTTCTTT,CAGTPVGNTEAFF
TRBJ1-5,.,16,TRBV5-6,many,TGTGCCAGCAGCTTGTGGGGGGGACGGATCCTACAGCCCCAGCATTTT,CASSLWGGRILQPQHF
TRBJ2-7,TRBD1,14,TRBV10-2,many,TGCGCCAGCAGTGAGGGGACAGGGGGCTACGAGCAGTACTTC,CASSEGTGGYEQYF
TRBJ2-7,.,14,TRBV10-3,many,TGTGCCATCAGTGAAGACGGGTCCTCCTACGAGCAGTACTTC,CAISEDGSSYEQYF
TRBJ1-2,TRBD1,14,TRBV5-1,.,TGCGCCAGCAGCTTGGGACAGGGAGTAGAGGGCTACACCTTC,CASSLGQGVEGYTF
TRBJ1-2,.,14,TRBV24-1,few,TGTGCCACCAGTGGTCTGGGGAATAACTATGGCTACACCTTC,CATSGLGNNYGYTF
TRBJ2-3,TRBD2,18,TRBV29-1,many,TGCAGCGTTGGACCCAGGGGAACTAGCGGGTTTTCCACAGATACGCAGTATTTT,CSVGPRGTSGFSTDTQYF
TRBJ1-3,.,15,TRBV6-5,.,TGTGCCAGCAGTTACTCAGGGAGCTCTGGAAACACCATATATTTT,CASSYSGSSGNTIYF
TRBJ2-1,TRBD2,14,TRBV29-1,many,TGCAGCGTTCCTAGCGGGAAGGGGGACAATGAGCAGTTCTTC,CSVPSGKGDNEQFF
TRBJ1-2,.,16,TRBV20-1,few,TGCAGTGCTAGAGATAGTCGGCCAGGGCGGCACTATGGCTACACCTTC,CSARDSRPGRHYGYTF
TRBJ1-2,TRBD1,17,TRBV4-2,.,TGTGCCAGCAGCCAAGTAGGACAGGGGGCTGTTAACTATGGCTACACCTTC,CASSQVGQGAVNYGYTF
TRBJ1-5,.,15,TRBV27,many,TGTGCCAGCAGTTTGGGCCACGGCCACAATCAGCCCCAGCATTTT,CASSLGHGHNQPQHF
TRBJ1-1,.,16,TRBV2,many,TGTGCCAGCAGTGGGGATCGGCACCTTAGGGACACTGAAGCTTTCTTT,CASSGDRHLRDTEAFF
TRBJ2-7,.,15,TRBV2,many,TGTGCCAGCAGTTGGCAGGGGTATAGATCCTACGAGCAGTACTTC,CASSWQGYRSYEQYF
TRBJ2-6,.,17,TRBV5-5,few,TGTGCCAGCAACCGACAGGCCTTTTTCTCTGGGGCCAACGTCCTGACTTTC,CASNRQAFFSGANVLTF
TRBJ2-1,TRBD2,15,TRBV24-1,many,TGTGCCACCAGTGATATTAGCGGGAAGTACAATGAGCAGTTCTTC,CATSDISGKYNEQFF
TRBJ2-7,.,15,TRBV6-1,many,TGTGCCAGCAGTGAACAACGGGGACCTAACTACGAGCAGTACTTC,CASSEQRGPNYEQYF
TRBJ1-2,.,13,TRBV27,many,TGTGCCAGCAGCCCGAACAGGGTTTCAGGCTACACCTTC,CASSPNRVSGYTF
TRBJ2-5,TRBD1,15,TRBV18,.,TGTGCCAGCTCACCAAAGGACAGGGGGGGAGAGACCCAGTACTTC,CASSPKDRGGETQYF
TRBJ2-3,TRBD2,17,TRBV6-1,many,TGTGCCAGCAGTGGAGGACTAGCTGGGGGTGGCACAGATACGCAGTATTTT,CASSGGLAGGGTDTQYF
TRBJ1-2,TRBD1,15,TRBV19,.,TGTGCCAGTAGTATTACCCGGACAGGGGAACATGGCTACACCTTC,CASSITRTGEHGYTF
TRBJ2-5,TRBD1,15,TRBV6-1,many,TGTGCCAGCAGTTACCTCGGGACAGGGGGAGAGACCCAGTACTTC,CASSYLGTGGETQYF
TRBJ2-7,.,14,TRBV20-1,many,TGCAGTGCTAGCCGGGATTACAGCCCCCACGAGCAGTACTTC,CSASRDYSPHEQYF
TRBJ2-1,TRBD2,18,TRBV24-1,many,TGTGCCACCAGTGATTCAAGCCGCGGAGCGGGAGGGGGCAATGAGCAGTTCTTC,CATSDSSRGAGGGNEQFF